This entry lists 24 T cell receptor beta chains sequenced from one sample in a study of cytomegalovirus exposure and HLA in healthy donors. TCRdb keeps only in-frame clones here, not all; method: immunoSEQ multiplex PCR. This sample has hundreds of thousands of clones, with around four fifths found just once. Sequenced material: PBMCs. The receptors come from a woman aged 18 to 35 in good health and CMV-seronegative.

The chain uses TRBV5-1 and TRBJ1-4, with TRBD1 identical over 11 bases. This CDR3 has 16 amino acids. The V gene's germline CDR1 is SGHRS and CDR2 YFSETQ. Trimming took 4 bases from V and 5 from J; bases not matched to a gene: 7. The CDR3 sequence: CASSGGTGGSNEKLFF. CDR3 nucleotides: TGCGCCAGCAGCGGAGGGACAGGGGGTTCAAATGAAAAACTGTTTTTT.

This chain joins TRBV2 and TRBJ1-2, with 11 bases fitting TRBD1. J gave up 5 bases and V 7 bases, and 6 bases lay outside the gene matches. CDR1 and CDR2 from the germline V gene are SNHLY and FYNNEI. The CDR3 runs to 14 residues. This CDR3 is CASIGQGASYGYTF. In DNA form, the CDR3 reads TGTGCCAGCATCGGACAGGGGGCTTCGTATGGCTACACCTTC.

V and J are TRBV7-3 and TRBJ2-1; 8 positions match TRBD2. Germline lookup yields CDR1 SGHTA and CDR2 FQGTGA. V dropped 5 bases and J dropped 7; count of bases not matched to a gene: 10. The length of the CDR3 is 15 residues. The CDR3 DNA is TGTGCCAGCAGCCCCGGGGGGGCGGGAAGGAATGAGCAGTTCTTC. Protein product: CASSPGGAGRNEQFF.

This clone was seen just once. J is TRBJ2-7 and V is TRBV13, with D tentatively TRBD2 (7 bases). V was pared by 6 bases and J by 3 bases, with 12 bases between. In germline, CDR1 is PRHDT, CDR2 FYEKMQ (reference sequence). This CDR3 has 13 amino acids. The CDR3: CASRGGGVYEQYF. Here the CDR3 DNA reads TGTGCCAGCAGAGGGGGGGGCGTCTACGAGCAGTACTTC.

This clone has a handful of counts. The CDR3 region is CASSETTDTQYF. The CDR3 bases are TGTGCCAGCAGTGAGACCACAGATACGCAGTATTTT. The genes are TRBV2 and TRBJ2-3; D is unclear. In germline, CDR1 is SNHLY, CDR2 FYNNEI. The germline V and J ends were trimmed by 3 bases and 2 bases, with 3 bases remaining between them. The CDR3 contains 12 residues.

The V call is TRBV30, the J call TRBJ1-1, with D uncertain. Germline CDR1 and CDR2: GTSNPN and SVGIG (reference sequence). This CDR3 spans 12 amino acids. The V end was cut by 0 bases, the J end by 8 bases, with 10 bases between. The DNA for the CDR3 is TGTGCCTGGAGTGTAGGGCAGACCGAAGCTTTCTTT. Its translation: CAWSVGQTEAFF.

J is TRBJ2-4 and V is TRBV15, with D unclear. CDR3 length: 12 amino acids. CDR1 and CDR2 from the germline V gene are LNHNV and YYDKDF (reference sequence). Trimming stripped 5 bases from V and 0 bases from J, with 2 bases between. The CDR3 loop reads CATSVAKNIQYF. The CDR3 DNA sequence: TGTGCCACCAGCGTAGCCAAAAACATTCAGTACTTC. The variable domain in full, completed from reference TRBV15 and TRBJ2-4, reads DAMVIQNPRYQVTQFGKPVTLSCSQTLNHNVMYWYQQKSSQAPKLLFHYYDKDFNNEADTPDNFQSRRPNTSFCFLDIRSPGLGDTAMYLCATSVAKNIQYFGAGTRLSVL.

V is TRBV2 and J is TRBJ1-4; D is perhaps TRBD1 (5 bases). This CDR3 comprises 14 residues. Trimming pared 6 bases from V and 4 bases from J, leaving 12 bases between. The germline gives CDR1 SNHLY, CDR2 FYNNEI. This CDR3 is CASRNQGINEKLFF. The DNA for the CDR3 is TGTGCCAGCAGGAATCAGGGTATTAATGAAAAACTGTTTTTT.

The chain links TRBV5-6 to TRBJ2-7; D is ambiguous. Germline loops: CDR1 SGHDT, CDR2 YYEEEE. The germline V and J ends were trimmed by 6 bases and 0 bases, with 16 bases remaining between them. CDR3 length equals 15 residues. The CDR3, as DNA: TGTGCCAGCACAACTGCGGTGGGTAGCTCCTACGAGCAGTACTTC. This codes for CASTTAVGSSYEQYF.

In its sample, this clone was seen a few times. The V gene is TRBV11-2, the J gene TRBJ1-2; 7 positions agree with TRBD1. Germline values: CDR1 SGHAT, CDR2 FQNNGV. V lost 3 bases and J lost 4; bases outside the gene matches: 2. The CDR3 totals 13 residues. In DNA form, the CDR3 reads TGTGCCAGCAGCTTCGCAGGGGGCTATGGCTACACCTTC. This sequence encodes CASSFAGGYGYTF.

This clone occurred once. The genes are TRBV2 and TRBJ2-4; 9 bases fit TRBD1. J was trimmed by 0 bases and V by 1 base; bases with no gene match: 4. Germline V gene sequence: CDR1 SNHLY, CDR2 FYNNEI. The CDR3 contains 17 residues. CDR3 sequence: CASSEDRTGVAKNIQYF. The CDR3 nucleotides are TGTGCCAGCAGTGAAGATAGGACAGGGGTAGCCAAAAACATTCAGTACTTC. The entire variable domain, with the rest obtained from reference TRBV2 and TRBJ2-4, is as follows: EPEVTQTPSHQVTQMGQEVILRCVPISNHLYFYWYRQILGQKVEFLVSFYNNEISEKSEIFDDQFSVERPDGSNFTLKIRSTKLEDSAMYFCASSEDRTGVAKNIQYFGAGTRLSVL.

Only one count was recorded for this clone. The rearrangement uses TRBV6-6 and TRBJ2-3, with 9 bases fitting TRBD1. V lost 5 bases, J lost 6 bases, and 6 bases stayed unmatched. This CDR3 is built from 14 residues. Germline V gene lookup returns CDR1 MNHNY and CDR2 SVGAGI (reference sequence). CDR3 sequence: CASSRLTGGDTQYF. In DNA, the CDR3 is TGTGCCAGCAGTCGTCTGACAGGGGGGGATACGCAGTATTTT.

This clone came up a few times. The rearrangement joins TRBV9 to TRBJ2-1, with D hard to call. V gave up 0 bases and J gave up 3 bases, with 4 bases separating them. Germline CDR1 reads SGDLS; CDR2 reads YYNGEE. CDR3 length: 13 amino acids. The CDR3 is CASSVDIYNEQFF. In DNA, the CDR3 is TGTGCCAGCAGCGTAGACATCTACAATGAGCAGTTCTTC.

The rearrangement joins TRBV19 to TRBJ2-1, with TRBD2 matching 9 bases. V lost 7 bases, J lost 6 bases, and 10 bases stayed unmatched. Germline CDR1 reads LNHDA; CDR2 reads SQIVND (reference sequence). The CDR3 totals 15 residues. For the CDR3, the DNA is TGTGCCAGTACCCGGGGTAGCGGGAGAGTCAATGAGCAGTTCTTC. This codes for CASTRGSGRVNEQFF.

The gene calls are TRBV4-2 and TRBJ2-3; TRBD2 aligns across 16 bases. J gave up 0 bases and V 2 bases, and 20 bases lay outside the gene matches. This CDR3 region has 24 residues. Germline V lookup: CDR1 LGHNA, CDR2 YNFKEQ. CDR3 sequence: CASSQPKPNPGLAGGLGSTDTQYF. CDR3 nucleotide sequence: TGTGCCAGCAGCCAACCCAAACCAAATCCGGGACTAGCGGGGGGGCTCGGTAGCACAGATACGCAGTATTTT.

The CDR3 loop reads CASSEQGPRYGYTF. CDR3 in DNA: TGTGCCAGCAGTGAACAGGGTCCTCGCTATGGCTACACCTTC. This chain joins TRBV6-1 and TRBJ1-2, with a tentative D call TRBD1 (5 bases). The CDR3 length is 14 residues. The germline CDR1 and CDR2 sequences are MNHNS and SASEGT. Deletions cut 2 bases from V and 4 bases from J, with 11 bases between.

The chain employs TRBV27 and TRBJ2-7, with 8 nucleotides matching TRBD1. Germline-derived CDR1 and CDR2 are MNHEY and SMNVEV (reference sequence). The CDR3 consists of 15 residues. After removal of 5 bases from V and 3 bases from J, the junction contained 9 bases not matched to a gene. CDR3 in DNA: TGTGCCAGCAGTCCAGGGACAGGAGGATACTACGAGCAGTACTTC. This encodes CASSPGTGGYYEQYF.

Here the CDR3 DNA reads TGTGCCAGCAGCTTGAGGGCGAGAAATAGCATTCAGTACTTC. This encodes CASSLRARNSIQYF. This sequence joins TRBV5-6 and TRBJ2-4; D is unresolved. CDR3 size: 14 residues. From germline, CDR1 is SGHDT and CDR2 YYEEEE. The V gene lost 1 base and the J gene lost 9 bases, with 14 bases spanning the gap.

The rearrangement joins TRBV5-4 to TRBJ2-7; a weak D match, TRBD2 (6 bases). V was shortened by 0 bases and J by 4 bases, with 17 bases between the two germline ends. In germline, CDR1 is SGHNT, CDR2 YYREEE (reference sequence). CDR3 size: 16 residues. CDR3 bases: TGTGCCAGCAGCTTGGGTCGCGGTGGCGGGATATACGAGCAGTACTTC. Its protein is CASSLGRGGGIYEQYF.

This clone appeared once. CDR3 sequence reads: CAWIRTGVEQYF. Here the CDR3 DNA reads TGTGCCTGGATTCGGACGGGGGTGGAGCAGTACTTC. The genes are TRBV30 and TRBJ2-7, with D perhaps matching TRBD2 (6 bases). This CDR3 has 12 amino acids. The germline V gene encodes CDR1 GTSNPN and CDR2 SVGIG (reference sequence). V lost 4 bases and J lost 7, with 14 bases in between.

V is TRBV25-1 and J is TRBJ2-7; 7 positions agree with TRBD2. Germline CDR1 and CDR2: MGHDK and SYGVNS. After removal of 2 bases from V and 7 bases from J, the junction contained 2 bases not matched to a gene. CDR3 length: 12 residues. The CDR3 DNA follows: TGTGCCAGCAGTGAACCGGGAGGAGAGCAGTACTTC. This codes for CASSEPGGEQYF.

This clone was seen just once. The rearrangement uses TRBV9 and TRBJ1-4; D uncertain. The CDR3 has 11 residues. The V gene lost 4 bases and the J gene lost 8 bases, with 6 bases spanning the gap. Per the germline V gene, CDR1 is SGDLS and CDR2 is YYNGEE. The CDR3 nucleotides read TGTGCCAGCAGCATGAGAGAAAAACTGTTTTTT. This translates into CASSMREKLFF.

J is TRBJ2-1 and V is TRBV29-1; a weak D match, TRBD2 (6 bases). The germline gives CDR1 SQVTM, CDR2 ANQGSEA. CDR3 length: 13 amino acids. V gave up 7 bases and J gave up 16 bases, with 26 bases separating them. The CDR3 DNA is TGCAGCGCCCAACCGGGGCGGGGCCGAAGAAGTTTCTTC. It yields the protein CSAQPGRGRRSFF.

The chain uses TRBV4-1 and TRBJ2-1, with D perhaps TRBD1 (5 bases). V was trimmed by 3 bases and J by 5 bases, leaving 8 bases between them. CDR1 MGHRA and CDR2 YSYEKL come from the germline V gene. This CDR3 contains 13 residues. CDR3 in amino acids: CASSHTGNNEQFF. The CDR3 bases are TGCGCCAGCAGCCACACAGGAAACAATGAGCAGTTCTTC.